This TCR beta chain came from a study of cytomegalovirus exposure and HLA in healthy donors. The V gene's germline CDR1 is SGHDT and CDR2 YYEEEE. V shed 4 bases, J shed 7 bases, and the junction held 13 bases outside the gene matches. The CDR3 is 15 amino acids. Broader study findings: Later on, an analysis found that several of the most significant clusters appeared to be linked to common viral pathogens, which included parvovirus B19. TRBV6-2, TRBV6-3 and other indistinguishable V segments were excluded. Within an earlier analysis, most TCR beta V segments proved productive either about 90% or about 30% of the time.

Worth noting for this clone: Its antigen is still unknown.

PCR employed 60 Vbeta and 13 Jbeta primers. Generated by immunoSEQ multiplex PCR, the TCRdb table keeps only in-frame clones and is missing some. This table holds around 100,000 clones, 75% to 85% found once. The sequence derives from a woman aged 45 to 65 in good health and CMV-seropositive. Input material: PBMCs. The rearrangement links TRBV5-6 to TRBJ1-1; TRBD1 aligns across 7 bases. DNA for the CDR3: TGTGCCAGCAGCCCCGGACAGGTTGGATTATATGAAGCTTTCTTT. It is translated as CASSPGQVGLYEAFF. The full variable domain, in which reference TRBV5-6 and TRBJ1-1 provide the parts outside the CDR3, is DAGVTQSPTHLIKTRGQQVTLRCSPKSGHDTVSWYQQALGQGPQFIFQYYEEEERQRGNFPDRFSGHQFPNYSSELNVNALLLGDSALYLCASSPGQVGLYEAFFGQGTRLTVV.